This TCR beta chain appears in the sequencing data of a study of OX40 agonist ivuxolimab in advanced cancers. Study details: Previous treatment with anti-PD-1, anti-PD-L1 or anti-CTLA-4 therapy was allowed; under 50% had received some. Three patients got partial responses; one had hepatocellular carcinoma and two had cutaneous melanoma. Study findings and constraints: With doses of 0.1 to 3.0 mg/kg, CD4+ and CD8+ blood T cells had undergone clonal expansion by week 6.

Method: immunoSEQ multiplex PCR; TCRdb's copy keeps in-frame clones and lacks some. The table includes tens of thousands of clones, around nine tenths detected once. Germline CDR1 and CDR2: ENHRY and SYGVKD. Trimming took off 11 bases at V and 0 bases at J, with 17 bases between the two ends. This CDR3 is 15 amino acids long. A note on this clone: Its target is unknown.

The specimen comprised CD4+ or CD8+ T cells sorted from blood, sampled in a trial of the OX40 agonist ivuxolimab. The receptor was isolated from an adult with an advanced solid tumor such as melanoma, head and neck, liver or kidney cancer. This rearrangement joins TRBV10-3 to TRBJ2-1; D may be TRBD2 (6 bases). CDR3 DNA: TGTGCCCATGGGGGAGTCGGGGGCTCCTACAATGAGCAGTTCTTC. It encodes CAHGGVGGSYNEQFF.